This TCR beta chain was identified in a study of blood T cell repertoires in COVID-19. Study-wide context: Samples of COVID-19 (acute and convalescent) were obtained from the United States, Italy and Spain.

Per the germline V gene, CDR1 is GTSNPN and CDR2 is SVGIG (reference sequence). There are 12 residues in the CDR3. Trimming pared 4 bases from V and 4 bases from J, leaving 10 bases between. Original processing notes: Scientists estimated how many nucleated cells there were by amplifying reference gene primers. TCRdb's table, derived via immunoSEQ multiplex PCR, lists solely in-frame clones and lacks some. From that table come the V and J calls and clone size; the DNA was used to work out D and trimming. The sample shows over 85,000 clones, around 87% of them seen only once. This sequence originates from a man between 50 and 59 years old with active or convalescent COVID-19. Sequenced: peripheral blood. The chain links TRBV30 to TRBJ2-5; D might be TRBD2 (5 bases). The chain's CDR3 is CAWTGVGETQYF. In DNA form, the CDR3 reads TGTGCCTGGACCGGGGTTGGAGAGACCCAGTACTTC.